The rows below give T cell receptor beta chains drawn from one sample of a study of cytomegalovirus exposure and HLA in healthy donors. The repertoire was sequenced with immunoSEQ multiplex PCR; TCRdb's copy has only in-frame clones and lacks some. Of 150,000 or so clones listed, approximately 80% are singletons. The material sequenced was PBMCs. The receptor source for this set is a woman between 40 and 50 years old in good health and CMV-seronegative. Each CDR3 is given with its conserved first and last residue. D genes are given only for firm matches. The listing skips clone size in some rows; elsewhere it reads once, few, many or a size class.

D gene	J gene	clone size	V gene	CDR3 DNA	CDR3 protein
TRBD2	TRBJ2-5	NA	TRBV4-2	TGTGCCAGCAGCCAAGACAGGCGGGGGACGGAGACCCAGTACTTC	CASSQDRRGTETQYF
NA	TRBJ2-2	NA	TRBV19	TGTGCCAGTATTATAACTTCGTCCGGCGGGGAGCTGTTTTTT	CASIITSSGGELFF
NA	TRBJ2-3	NA	TRBV4-3	TGCGCCAGCAGCCAAGAGAGGGCGGATACGCAGTATTTT	CASSQERADTQYF
NA	TRBJ1-1	NA	TRBV7-9	TGTGCCAGCAGCTCCAACGGGGGCACTGAAGCTTTCTTT	CASSSNGGTEAFF
NA	TRBJ2-3	NA	TRBV7-8	TGTGCCAGCAGCCTGGAGAGTGATTCGATGGATACGCAGTATTTT	CASSLESDSMDTQYF
NA	TRBJ1-2	NA	TRBV2	TGTGCCAGCAGGGGAGGGGGAAATGGCTACACCTTC	CASRGGGNGYTF
NA	TRBJ2-7	few	TRBV7-9	TGTGCCAGCAGCCCCCAAGACAACTACGAGCAGTACTTC	CASSPQDNYEQYF
TRBD2	TRBJ2-3	NA	TRBV20-1	TGCAGTGCTAGATTAGCGGGGGGGCAGTATTTT	CSARLAGGQYF
NA	TRBJ2-6	few	TRBV25-1	TGTGCCAGCAGTTTCTCTGGGGCCAACGGCCTGACTTTC	CASSFSGANGLTF
NA	TRBJ2-7	few	TRBV4-1	TGCGCCAGCAGCCAAGATACAGGGCGCGAGCAGTACTTC	CASSQDTGREQYF
TRBD1	TRBJ1-4	NA	TRBV4-3	TGCGCCAGCAGACTCGGGACAGGGGATGAAAAACTGTTTTTT	CASRLGTGDEKLFF
NA	TRBJ2-7	NA	TRBV7-2	TGTGCCAGCAGCTTAAGCCGGGGAAGAAGTGACGAGCAGTACTTC	CASSLSRGRSDEQYF
NA	TRBJ1-1	NA	TRBV5-1	TGCGCCAGCAGCTCTACAGATTTGAACACTGAAGCTTTCTTT	CASSSTDLNTEAFF
NA	TRBJ2-5	NA	TRBV28	TGTGCCAGCAGTTTGGGGGGAAGAGCGGGTGAGACCCAGTACTTC	CASSLGGRAGETQYF
NA	TRBJ2-1	NA	TRBV7-6	TGTGCCAGCAGGCTGAAATTAGATGGCAATGAGCAGTTCTTC	CASRLKLDGNEQFF
NA	TRBJ2-7	NA	TRBV9	TGTGCCAGCAGCCCCCACATGAACGGGTACGAGCAGTACTTC	CASSPHMNGYEQYF
NA	TRBJ2-1	NA	TRBV5-4	TGTGCCAGCAGCCTACCAAACCATGAGCAGTTCTTC	CASSLPNHEQFF
TRBD2	TRBJ2-1	few	TRBV28	TGTGCCAGCAGTTTAACCGGGACTAGCGGGGGTAATGAGCAGTTCTTC	CASSLTGTSGGNEQFF
NA	TRBJ2-2	NA	TRBV9	TGTGCCAGCAGCGTAGAGGGGGGACTAATGATCGGGGAGCTGTTTTTT	CASSVEGGLMIGELFF
NA	TRBJ1-3	NA	TRBV11-2	TGTGCCAGCAGCTTGGGCAGGCATTCCCTGGATGTTGGAAACACCATATATTTT	CASSLGRHSLDVGNTIYF
NA	TRBJ2-7	NA	TRBV9	TGTGCCAGCAGCGCGGATTACCTAACTTACTACGTGCAGTACTTC	CASSADYLTYYVQYF
TRBD2	TRBJ2-7	NA	TRBV28	TGTGCCAGCAGCGGACTAGCGGGAGTGGGGGAGCAGTACTTC	CASSGLAGVGEQYF
NA	TRBJ1-1	few	TRBV18	TGTGCCAGCTCACCGACAGCCAGGACTGAAGCTTTCTTT	CASSPTARTEAFF
NA	TRBJ2-7	NA	TRBV15	TGTGCCACCAGCAGAGATCACAGGTCTGACGAGCAGTACTTC	CATSRDHRSDEQYF
NA	TRBJ1-1	NA	TRBV5-1	TGCGCCAGCAGCCCTGCTGCGGCCCCCTTGAACACTGAAGCTTTCTTT	CASSPAAAPLNTEAFF
TRBD2	TRBJ2-5	few	TRBV7-9	TGTGCCAGCAGCCCCGGTCCTAGCGGAGATTTGGGTGCCCAGTACTTC	CASSPGPSGDLGAQYF
NA	TRBJ2-5	NA	TRBV6-6	TGTGCCAGCCGCAGTGACGCGGGGCCGCAGAGGACCCAGTACTTC	CASRSDAGPQRTQYF
NA	TRBJ2-6	once	TRBV11-3	TGTGCCAGCAGCTTAGGCCAGGTCTCTGGGGCCAACGTCCTGACTTTC	CASSLGQVSGANVLTF
TRBD1	TRBJ1-5	NA	TRBV27	TGTGCCAGCAGTTCCAGGGGGCCTAATCAGCCCCAGCATTTT	CASSSRGPNQPQHF
NA	TRBJ1-5	NA	TRBV19	TGTGCCAGTAGTATAGATAATAGCAATCAGCCCCAGCATTTT	CASSIDNSNQPQHF
TRBD2	TRBJ2-7	NA	TRBV4-1	TGCGCCAGCAGCCCCCAGTGGGGGACTAGCGGTACCTACGAGCAGTACTTC	CASSPQWGTSGTYEQYF
TRBD1	TRBJ2-7	few	TRBV7-6	TGTGCCAGCAGCTCCTCGACAGGGAGCTCCTACGAGCAGTACTTC	CASSSSTGSSYEQYF
TRBD2	TRBJ2-7	NA	TRBV11-3	TGTGCCAGCAGCGCAACTAGCGGGCCCCCCTCCTACGAGCAGTACTTC	CASSATSGPPSYEQYF
NA	TRBJ2-5	NA	TRBV9	TGTGCCAGCAGCGTATCTCTTTACCAAGAGACCCAGTACTTC	CASSVSLYQETQYF
TRBD1	TRBJ2-7	NA	TRBV18	TGTGCCAGCTCACAACCGGGACAGGGAGGGGTCGAGCAGTACTTC	CASSQPGQGGVEQYF
TRBD1	TRBJ2-5	few	TRBV29-1	TGCAGCGTTGAAGAATGGACAGGCTTCTCGGAGACCCAGTACTTC	CSVEEWTGFSETQYF
TRBD2	TRBJ2-1	NA	TRBV2	TGTGCCAGCAGTGACACCGGGACTAGCTACAATGAGCAGTTCTTC	CASSDTGTSYNEQFF
TRBD2	TRBJ2-7	NA	TRBV9	TGTGCCAGCAGCCCGGGACTAGCAACGTACGAGCAGTACTTC	CASSPGLATYEQYF
TRBD1	TRBJ2-2	once	TRBV6-1	TGTGCCAGCAGCGACAGGGGGTCGCACGGGGAGCTGTTTTTT	CASSDRGSHGELFF
NA	TRBJ2-7	NA	TRBV19	TGTGCCAGCTCGTCCACCGGGACTTACTACGAGCAGTACTTC	CASSSTGTYYEQYF
NA	TRBJ1-2	NA	TRBV4-2	TGTGCCAGCAGCCAAGACGGCAGGGCTCCCTATGGCTACACCTTC	CASSQDGRAPYGYTF
TRBD2	TRBJ2-1	NA	TRBV4-3	TGCGCCAGCAGCCAAGACAGGACTAGCGGGGTCTCCTACAATGAGCAGTTCTTC	CASSQDRTSGVSYNEQFF
TRBD1	TRBJ2-5	NA	TRBV7-6	TGTGCCAGCAGCTTAGTTGACAGGGTGGGGACCCAGTACTTC	CASSLVDRVGTQYF
TRBD1	TRBJ2-2	NA	TRBV28	TGTGCCAGCTCCGACAGGGGCGGCGGGGAGCTGTTTTTT	CASSDRGGGELFF
TRBD1	TRBJ2-7	NA	TRBV27	TGTGCCAGCAGTAACCCGCACAGGGGTGGCTACGAGCAGTACTTC	CASSNPHRGGYEQYF
TRBD2	TRBJ2-7	few	TRBV7-2	TGTGCCAGCAGCTCCGGTGGGAGCGGGGGCTACGAGCAGTACTTC	CASSSGGSGGYEQYF
NA	TRBJ2-3	NA	TRBV4-2	TGTGCCAGCAGCCAAGATGAACCCGGAGATACGCAGTATTTT	CASSQDEPGDTQYF
NA	TRBJ2-1	NA	TRBV19	TGTGCCACCAGACAGAATTCCTACAATGAGCAGTTCTTC	CATRQNSYNEQFF
TRBD1	TRBJ2-2	NA	TRBV7-8	TGTGCCAGCAGCTTAAACAGGGGGCCCACCGGGGAGCTGCTTTTT	CASSLNRGPTGELLF
TRBD1	TRBJ1-5	few	TRBV15	TGTGCCACCAGCAGTGGGTCAGGGGGAAATCAGCCCCAGCATTTT	CATSSGSGGNQPQHF
NA	TRBJ2-1	few	TRBV4-3	TGCGCCAGCAGCCAAGATGCACGGTCACAGAATCAGTTCTTC	CASSQDARSQNQFF
TRBD1	TRBJ1-4	few	TRBV28	TGTGCCAGCAGCTTCACAGGGGCGGCTGAAAAACTGTTTTTT	CASSFTGAAEKLFF
NA	TRBJ1-5	NA	TRBV28	TGTGCCAGCAGTTTAGGGGGGGGTTACCCCCAGCATTTT	CASSLGGGYPQHF
TRBD2	TRBJ2-3	NA	TRBV19	TGTGCCAGTGCCTGGACTAGCGGTAGCACAGATACGCAGTATTTT	CASAWTSGSTDTQYF
NA	TRBJ1-2	few	TRBV6-6	TGTGCCAGCAGTTACGATACGGCAGGGATCAACTATGGCTACACCTTC	CASSYDTAGINYGYTF
TRBD2	TRBJ2-2	once	TRBV19	TGTGCCAGTAGTAGCGGGGGGGGCACCGGGGAGCTGTTTTTT	CASSSGGGTGELFF
TRBD1	TRBJ1-1	NA	TRBV30	TGTGCCTGGGGCTGGACAGGGATGGGCGCTGAAGCTTTCTTT	CAWGWTGMGAEAFF
TRBD1	TRBJ2-1	NA	TRBV29-1	TGCAGCGTTGAGGACAGGGCTAGTGATGAGCAGTTCTTC	CSVEDRASDEQFF
NA	TRBJ2-7	NA	TRBV27	TGTGCCGGCAGTTTTGGCGGGGTGAGCTCCTACGAGCAGTACTTC	CAGSFGGVSSYEQYF